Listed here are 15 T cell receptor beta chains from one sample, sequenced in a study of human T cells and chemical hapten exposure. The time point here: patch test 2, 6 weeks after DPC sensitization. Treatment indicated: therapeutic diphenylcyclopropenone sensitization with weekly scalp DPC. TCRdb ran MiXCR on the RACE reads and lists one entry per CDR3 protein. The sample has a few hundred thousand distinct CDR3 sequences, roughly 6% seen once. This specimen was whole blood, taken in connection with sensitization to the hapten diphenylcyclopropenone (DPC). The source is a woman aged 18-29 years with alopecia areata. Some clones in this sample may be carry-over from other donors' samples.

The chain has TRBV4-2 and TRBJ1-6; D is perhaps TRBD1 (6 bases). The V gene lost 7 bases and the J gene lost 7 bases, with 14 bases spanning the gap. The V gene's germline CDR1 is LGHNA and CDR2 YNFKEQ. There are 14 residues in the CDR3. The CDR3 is CASTTGIVNSPLHF. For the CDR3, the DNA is TGTGCCAGCACTACAGGGATCGTGAATTCACCCCTCCACTTT.

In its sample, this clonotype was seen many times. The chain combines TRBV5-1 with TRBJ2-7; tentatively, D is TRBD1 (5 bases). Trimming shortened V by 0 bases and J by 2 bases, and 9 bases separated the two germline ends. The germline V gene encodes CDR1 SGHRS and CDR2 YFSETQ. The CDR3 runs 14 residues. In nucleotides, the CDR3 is TGCGCCAGCAGCTTGGACAGGTCGCCCTACGAGCAGTACTTC. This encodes CASSLDRSPYEQYF.

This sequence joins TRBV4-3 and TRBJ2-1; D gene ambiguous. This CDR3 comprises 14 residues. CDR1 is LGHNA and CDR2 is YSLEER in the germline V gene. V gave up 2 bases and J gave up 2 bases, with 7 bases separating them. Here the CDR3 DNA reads TGCGCCAGCAGCCAATTGCGGCCCTACAATGAGCAGTTCTTC. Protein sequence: CASSQLRPYNEQFF.

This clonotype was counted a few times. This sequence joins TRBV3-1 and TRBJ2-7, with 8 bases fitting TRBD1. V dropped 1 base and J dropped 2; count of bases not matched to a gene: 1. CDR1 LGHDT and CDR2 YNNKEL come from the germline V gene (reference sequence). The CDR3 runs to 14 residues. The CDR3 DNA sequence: TGTGCCAGCAGCCAAGGGGGACAGGCCTACGAGCAGTACTTC. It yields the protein CASSQGGQAYEQYF.

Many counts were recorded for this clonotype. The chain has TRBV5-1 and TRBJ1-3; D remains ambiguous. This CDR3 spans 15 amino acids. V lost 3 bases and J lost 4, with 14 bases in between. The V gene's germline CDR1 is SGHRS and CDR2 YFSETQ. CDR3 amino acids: CASSSRGLHGNTIYF. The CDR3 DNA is TGCGCCAGCAGCTCGCGAGGCCTCCACGGAAACACCATATATTTT.

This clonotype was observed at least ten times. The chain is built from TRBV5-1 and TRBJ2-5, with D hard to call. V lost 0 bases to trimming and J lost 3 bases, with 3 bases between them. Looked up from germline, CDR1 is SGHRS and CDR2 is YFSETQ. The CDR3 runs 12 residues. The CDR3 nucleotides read TGCGCCAGCAGCTTGGGTGAAGAGACCCAGTACTTC. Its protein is CASSLGEETQYF.

CDR3 DNA sequence: TGTGCCAGCAGCGCCCTATCCAGGGACACTGAAGCTTTCTTT. Its translation is CASSALSRDTEAFF. The rearrangement joins TRBV9 to TRBJ1-1; tentatively, D is TRBD1 (5 bases). The CDR3 runs 14 residues. Trimming left V 3 bases short and J 3 bases short, with 12 bases between. Germline assignment: CDR1 SGDLS and CDR2 YYNGEE.

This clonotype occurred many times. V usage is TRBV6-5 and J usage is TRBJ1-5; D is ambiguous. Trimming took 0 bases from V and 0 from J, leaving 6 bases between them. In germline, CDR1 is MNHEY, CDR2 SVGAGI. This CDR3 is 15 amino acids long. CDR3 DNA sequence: TGTGCCAGCAGTTACTCGGTGACTAGCAATCAGCCCCAGCATTTT. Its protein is CASSYSVTSNQPQHF.

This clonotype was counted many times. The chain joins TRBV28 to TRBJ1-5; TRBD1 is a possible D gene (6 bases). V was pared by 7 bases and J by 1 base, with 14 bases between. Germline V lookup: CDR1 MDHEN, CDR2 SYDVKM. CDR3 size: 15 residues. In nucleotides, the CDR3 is TGTGCCAGCAAGAACTCAGGGGCAAGCAATCAGCCCCAGCATTTT. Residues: CASKNSGASNQPQHF.

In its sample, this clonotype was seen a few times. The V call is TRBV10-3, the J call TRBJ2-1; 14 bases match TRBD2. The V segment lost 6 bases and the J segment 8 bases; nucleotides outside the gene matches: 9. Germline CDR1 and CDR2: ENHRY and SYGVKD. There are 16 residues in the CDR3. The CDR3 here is CAIRPQTSGGADEQFF. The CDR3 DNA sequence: TGTGCCATCAGGCCCCAGACTAGCGGGGGGGCAGATGAGCAGTTCTTC.

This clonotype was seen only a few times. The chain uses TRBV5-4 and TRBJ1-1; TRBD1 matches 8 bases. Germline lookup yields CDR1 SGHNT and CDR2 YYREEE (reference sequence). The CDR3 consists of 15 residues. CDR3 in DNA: TGTGTCTCGTCTGGAACCGGACAGGGAGGGACTGAAGCTTTCTTT. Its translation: CVSSGTGQGGTEAFF.

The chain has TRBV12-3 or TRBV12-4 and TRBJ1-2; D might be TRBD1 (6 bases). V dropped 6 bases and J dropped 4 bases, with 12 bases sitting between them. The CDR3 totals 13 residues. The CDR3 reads CASRSGEGYGYTF. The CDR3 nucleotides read TGTGCCAGCAGGTCAGGGGAGGGCTATGGCTACACCTTC.

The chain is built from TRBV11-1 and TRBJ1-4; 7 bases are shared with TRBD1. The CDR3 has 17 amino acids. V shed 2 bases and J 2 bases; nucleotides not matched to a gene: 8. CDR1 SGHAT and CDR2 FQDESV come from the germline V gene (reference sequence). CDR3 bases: TGTGCCAGCAGCTTAAATAGGGGGCGCAAGACTAATGAAAAACTGTTTTTT. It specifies CASSLNRGRKTNEKLFF.

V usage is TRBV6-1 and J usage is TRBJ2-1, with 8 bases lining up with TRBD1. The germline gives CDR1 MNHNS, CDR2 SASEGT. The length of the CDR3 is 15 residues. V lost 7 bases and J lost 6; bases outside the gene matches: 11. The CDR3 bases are TGTGCCAGCAATCCTCAGGGGGCCTTCATCAATGAGCAGTTCTTC. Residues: CASNPQGAFINEQFF.

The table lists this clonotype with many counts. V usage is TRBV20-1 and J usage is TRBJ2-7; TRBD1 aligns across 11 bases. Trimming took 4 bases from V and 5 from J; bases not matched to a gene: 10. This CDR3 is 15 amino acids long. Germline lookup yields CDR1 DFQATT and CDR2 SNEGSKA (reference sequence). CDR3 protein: CSAKGTGGFFDEQYF. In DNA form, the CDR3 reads TGCAGTGCTAAGGGGACAGGGGGATTTTTCGACGAGCAGTACTTC.